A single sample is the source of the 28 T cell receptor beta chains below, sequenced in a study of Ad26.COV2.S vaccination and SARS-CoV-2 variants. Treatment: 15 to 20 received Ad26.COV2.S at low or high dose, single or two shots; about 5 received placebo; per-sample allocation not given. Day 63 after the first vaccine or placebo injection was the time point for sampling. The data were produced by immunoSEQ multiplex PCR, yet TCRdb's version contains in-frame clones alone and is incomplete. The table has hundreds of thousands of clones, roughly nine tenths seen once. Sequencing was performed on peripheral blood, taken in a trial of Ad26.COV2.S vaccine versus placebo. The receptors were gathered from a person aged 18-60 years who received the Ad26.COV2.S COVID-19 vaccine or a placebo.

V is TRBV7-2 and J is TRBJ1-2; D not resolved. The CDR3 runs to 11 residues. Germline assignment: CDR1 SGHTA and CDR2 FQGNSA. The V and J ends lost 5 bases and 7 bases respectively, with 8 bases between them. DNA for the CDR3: TGTGCCAGCAGCCCCAATGTTGGCTACACCTTC. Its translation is CASSPNVGYTF.

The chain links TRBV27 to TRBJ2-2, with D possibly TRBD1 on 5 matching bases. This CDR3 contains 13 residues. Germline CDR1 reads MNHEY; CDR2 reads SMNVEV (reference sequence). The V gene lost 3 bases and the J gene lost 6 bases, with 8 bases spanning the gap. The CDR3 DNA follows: TGTGCCAGCAGTTTTAGGGGTCCCGGGGAGCTGTTTTTT. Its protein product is CASSFRGPGELFF.

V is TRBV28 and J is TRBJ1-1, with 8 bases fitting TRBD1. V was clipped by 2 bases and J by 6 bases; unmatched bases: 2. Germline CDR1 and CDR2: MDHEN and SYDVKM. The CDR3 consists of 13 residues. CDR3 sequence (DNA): TGTGCCAGCAGTTTACCGGGACAGGCTGAAGCTTTCTTT. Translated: CASSLPGQAEAFF.

The CDR3 loop reads CASSLYQETNYGYTF. CDR3 in DNA: TGTGCCAGCAGCTTATACCAGGAGACTAACTATGGCTACACCTTC. The chain couples TRBV5-5 to TRBJ1-2; D gene uncertain. The CDR3 totals 15 residues. Germline CDR1 SGHKS, CDR2 YYEKEE (reference sequence). The V end was cut by 2 bases, the J end by 0 bases, with 11 bases between.

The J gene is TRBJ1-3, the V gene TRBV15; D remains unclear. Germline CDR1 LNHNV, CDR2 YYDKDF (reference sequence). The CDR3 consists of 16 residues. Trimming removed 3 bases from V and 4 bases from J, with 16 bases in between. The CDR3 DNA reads TGTGCCACCAGCAGTATTGCACGGGGTTCCGGAAACACCATATATTTT. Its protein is CATSSIARGSGNTIYF.

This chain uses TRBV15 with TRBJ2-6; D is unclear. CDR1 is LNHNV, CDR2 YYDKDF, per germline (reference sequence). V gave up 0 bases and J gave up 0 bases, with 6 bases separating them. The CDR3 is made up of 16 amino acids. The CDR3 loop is CATSREGSSGANVLTF. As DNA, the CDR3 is TGTGCCACCAGCAGAGAAGGGTCCTCTGGGGCCAACGTCCTGACTTTC.

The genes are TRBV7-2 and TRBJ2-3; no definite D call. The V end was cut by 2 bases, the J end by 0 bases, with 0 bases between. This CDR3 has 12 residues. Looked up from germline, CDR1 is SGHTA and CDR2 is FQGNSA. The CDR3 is CASSLSTDTQYF. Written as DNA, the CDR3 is TGTGCCAGCAGCTTAAGCACAGATACGCAGTATTTT.

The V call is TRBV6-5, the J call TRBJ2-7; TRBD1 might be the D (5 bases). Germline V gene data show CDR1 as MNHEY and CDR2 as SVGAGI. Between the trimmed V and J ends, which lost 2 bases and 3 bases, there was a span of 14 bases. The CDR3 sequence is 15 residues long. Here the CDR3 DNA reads TGTGCCAGCAGTTACCGGGCAGGGAAAGGCTACGAGCAGTACTTC. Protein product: CASSYRAGKGYEQYF.

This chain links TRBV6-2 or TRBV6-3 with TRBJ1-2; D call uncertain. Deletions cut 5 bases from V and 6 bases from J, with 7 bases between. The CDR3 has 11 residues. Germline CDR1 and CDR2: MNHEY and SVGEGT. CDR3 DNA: TGTGCCAGCAGTAAACGCGATGGCTACACCTTC. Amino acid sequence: CASSKRDGYTF.

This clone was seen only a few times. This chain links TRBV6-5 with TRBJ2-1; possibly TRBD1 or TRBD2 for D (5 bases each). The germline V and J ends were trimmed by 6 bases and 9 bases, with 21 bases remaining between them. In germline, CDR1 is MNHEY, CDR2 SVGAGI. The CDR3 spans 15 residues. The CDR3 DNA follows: TGTGCCAGCAGCCGGACGCCGGACTCTGACAGTGAGCAGTTCTTC. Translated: CASSRTPDSDSEQFF.

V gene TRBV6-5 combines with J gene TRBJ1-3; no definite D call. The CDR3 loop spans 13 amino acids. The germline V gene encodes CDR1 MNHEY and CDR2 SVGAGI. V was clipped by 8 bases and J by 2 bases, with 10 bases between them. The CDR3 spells CASWLGAGNTIYF. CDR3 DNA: TGTGCCAGCTGGCTAGGAGCTGGAAACACCATATATTTT.

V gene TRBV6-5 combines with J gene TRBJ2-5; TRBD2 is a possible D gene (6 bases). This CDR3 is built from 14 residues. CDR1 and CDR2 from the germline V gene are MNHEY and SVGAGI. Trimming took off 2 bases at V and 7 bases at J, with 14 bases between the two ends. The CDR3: CASSYNGGSGTQYF. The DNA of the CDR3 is TGTGCCAGCAGTTACAATGGGGGGAGTGGGACCCAGTACTTC.

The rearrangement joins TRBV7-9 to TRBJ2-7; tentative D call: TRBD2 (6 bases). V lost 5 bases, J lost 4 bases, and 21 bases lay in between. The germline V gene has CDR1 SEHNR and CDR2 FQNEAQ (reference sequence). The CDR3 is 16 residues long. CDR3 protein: CASSTFRPGGNYEQYF. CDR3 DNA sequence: TGTGCCAGCAGCACCTTCAGGCCCGGAGGGAATTACGAGCAGTACTTC.

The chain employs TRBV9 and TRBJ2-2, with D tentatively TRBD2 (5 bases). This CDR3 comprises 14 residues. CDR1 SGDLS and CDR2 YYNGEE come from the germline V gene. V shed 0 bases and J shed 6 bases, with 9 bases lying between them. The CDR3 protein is CASSVATEAGELFF. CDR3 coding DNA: TGTGCCAGCAGCGTAGCTACGGAGGCCGGGGAGCTGTTTTTT.

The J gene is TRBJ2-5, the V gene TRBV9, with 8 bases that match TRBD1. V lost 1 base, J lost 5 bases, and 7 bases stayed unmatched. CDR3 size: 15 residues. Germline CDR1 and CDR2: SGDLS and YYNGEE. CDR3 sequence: CASSVQGAQGETQYF. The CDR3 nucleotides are TGTGCCAGCAGCGTACAGGGGGCCCAGGGGGAGACCCAGTACTTC.

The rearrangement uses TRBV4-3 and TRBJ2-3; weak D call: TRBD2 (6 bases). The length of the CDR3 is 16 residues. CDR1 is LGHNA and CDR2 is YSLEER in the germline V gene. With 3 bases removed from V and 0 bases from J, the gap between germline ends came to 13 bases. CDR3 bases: TGCGCCAGCAGCCAGTACACGGGGGTCAGCACAGATACGCAGTATTTT. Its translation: CASSQYTGVSTDTQYF.

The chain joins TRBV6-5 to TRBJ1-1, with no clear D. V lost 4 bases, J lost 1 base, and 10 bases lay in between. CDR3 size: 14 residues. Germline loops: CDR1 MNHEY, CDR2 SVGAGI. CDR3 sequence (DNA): TGTGCCAGCAGTTCCTTCTGGGGGAACACTGAAGCTTTCTTT. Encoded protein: CASSSFWGNTEAFF.

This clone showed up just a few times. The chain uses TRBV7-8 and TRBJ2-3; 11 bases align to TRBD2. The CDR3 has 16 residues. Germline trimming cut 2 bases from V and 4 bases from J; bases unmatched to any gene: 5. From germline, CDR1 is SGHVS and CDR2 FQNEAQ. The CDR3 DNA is TGTGCCAGCAGCTTATTTACTAGCGGGAGAGCAGATACGCAGTATTTT. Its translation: CASSLFTSGRADTQYF.

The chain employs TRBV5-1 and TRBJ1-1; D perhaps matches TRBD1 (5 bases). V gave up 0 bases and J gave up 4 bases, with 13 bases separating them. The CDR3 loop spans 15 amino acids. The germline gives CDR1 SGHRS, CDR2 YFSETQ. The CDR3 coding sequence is TGCGCCAGCAGCTTGGATGGGGACGTAAGCACTGAAGCTTTCTTT. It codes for CASSLDGDVSTEAFF.

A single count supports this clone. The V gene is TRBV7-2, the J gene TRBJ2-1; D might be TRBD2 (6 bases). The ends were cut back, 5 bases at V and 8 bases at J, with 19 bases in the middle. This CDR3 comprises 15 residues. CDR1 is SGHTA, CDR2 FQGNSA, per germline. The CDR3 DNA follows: TGTGCCAGCAGCCCGAAGGGGAGGACTAAGGATGAGCAGTTCTTC. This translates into CASSPKGRTKDEQFF.

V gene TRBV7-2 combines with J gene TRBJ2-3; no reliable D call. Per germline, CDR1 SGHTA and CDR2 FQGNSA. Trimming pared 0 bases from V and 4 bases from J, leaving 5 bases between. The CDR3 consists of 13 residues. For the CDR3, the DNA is TGTGCCAGCAGCTTAGCCGGCGCAGATACGCAGTATTTT. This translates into CASSLAGADTQYF.

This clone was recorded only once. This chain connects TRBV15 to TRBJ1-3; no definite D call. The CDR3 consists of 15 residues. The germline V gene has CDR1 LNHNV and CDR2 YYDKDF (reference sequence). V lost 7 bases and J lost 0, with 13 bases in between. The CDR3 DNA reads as TGTGCCACCACCGCGGACCTCATCTCTGGAAACACCATATATTTT. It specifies CATTADLISGNTIYF.

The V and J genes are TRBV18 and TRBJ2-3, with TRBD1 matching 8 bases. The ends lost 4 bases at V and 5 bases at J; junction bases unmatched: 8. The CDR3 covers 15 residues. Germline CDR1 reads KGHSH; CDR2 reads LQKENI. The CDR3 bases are TGTGCCAGCTCACAAAGGACAGGGCGAGGAGATACGCAGTATTTT. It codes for CASSQRTGRGDTQYF.

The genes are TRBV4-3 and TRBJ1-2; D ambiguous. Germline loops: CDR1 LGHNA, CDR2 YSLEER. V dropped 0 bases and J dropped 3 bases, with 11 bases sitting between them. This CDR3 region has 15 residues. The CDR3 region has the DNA TGCGCCAGCAGCCAAGATGGGAGAATGGACTATGGCTACACCTTC. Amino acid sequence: CASSQDGRMDYGYTF.

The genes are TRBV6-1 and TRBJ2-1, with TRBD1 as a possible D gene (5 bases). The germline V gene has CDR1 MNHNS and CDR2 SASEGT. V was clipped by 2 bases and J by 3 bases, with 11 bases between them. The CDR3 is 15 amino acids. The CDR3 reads CASSETGQVYNEQFF. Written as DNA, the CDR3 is TGTGCCAGCAGTGAAACAGGCCAAGTCTACAATGAGCAGTTCTTC.

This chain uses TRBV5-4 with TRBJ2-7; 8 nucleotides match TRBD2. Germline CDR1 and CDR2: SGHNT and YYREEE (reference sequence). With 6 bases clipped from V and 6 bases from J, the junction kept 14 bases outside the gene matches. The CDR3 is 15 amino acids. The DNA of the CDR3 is TGTGCCAGCACCCCGGGGGGGGGAACGAGAGGCGAGCAGTACTTC. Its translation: CASTPGGGTRGEQYF.

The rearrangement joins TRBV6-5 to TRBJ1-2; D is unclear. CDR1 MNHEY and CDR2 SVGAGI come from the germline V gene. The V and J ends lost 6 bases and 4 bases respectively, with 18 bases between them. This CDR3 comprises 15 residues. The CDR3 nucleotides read TGTGCCAGCAGACAAAATACCTTAAACAGCTATGGCTACACCTTC. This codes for CASRQNTLNSYGYTF.

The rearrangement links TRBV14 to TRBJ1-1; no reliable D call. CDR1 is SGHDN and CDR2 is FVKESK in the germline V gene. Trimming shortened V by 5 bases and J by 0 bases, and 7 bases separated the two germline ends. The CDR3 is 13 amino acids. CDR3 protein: CASSSDVNTEAFF. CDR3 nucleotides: TGTGCCAGCAGCTCGGACGTGAACACTGAAGCTTTCTTT.